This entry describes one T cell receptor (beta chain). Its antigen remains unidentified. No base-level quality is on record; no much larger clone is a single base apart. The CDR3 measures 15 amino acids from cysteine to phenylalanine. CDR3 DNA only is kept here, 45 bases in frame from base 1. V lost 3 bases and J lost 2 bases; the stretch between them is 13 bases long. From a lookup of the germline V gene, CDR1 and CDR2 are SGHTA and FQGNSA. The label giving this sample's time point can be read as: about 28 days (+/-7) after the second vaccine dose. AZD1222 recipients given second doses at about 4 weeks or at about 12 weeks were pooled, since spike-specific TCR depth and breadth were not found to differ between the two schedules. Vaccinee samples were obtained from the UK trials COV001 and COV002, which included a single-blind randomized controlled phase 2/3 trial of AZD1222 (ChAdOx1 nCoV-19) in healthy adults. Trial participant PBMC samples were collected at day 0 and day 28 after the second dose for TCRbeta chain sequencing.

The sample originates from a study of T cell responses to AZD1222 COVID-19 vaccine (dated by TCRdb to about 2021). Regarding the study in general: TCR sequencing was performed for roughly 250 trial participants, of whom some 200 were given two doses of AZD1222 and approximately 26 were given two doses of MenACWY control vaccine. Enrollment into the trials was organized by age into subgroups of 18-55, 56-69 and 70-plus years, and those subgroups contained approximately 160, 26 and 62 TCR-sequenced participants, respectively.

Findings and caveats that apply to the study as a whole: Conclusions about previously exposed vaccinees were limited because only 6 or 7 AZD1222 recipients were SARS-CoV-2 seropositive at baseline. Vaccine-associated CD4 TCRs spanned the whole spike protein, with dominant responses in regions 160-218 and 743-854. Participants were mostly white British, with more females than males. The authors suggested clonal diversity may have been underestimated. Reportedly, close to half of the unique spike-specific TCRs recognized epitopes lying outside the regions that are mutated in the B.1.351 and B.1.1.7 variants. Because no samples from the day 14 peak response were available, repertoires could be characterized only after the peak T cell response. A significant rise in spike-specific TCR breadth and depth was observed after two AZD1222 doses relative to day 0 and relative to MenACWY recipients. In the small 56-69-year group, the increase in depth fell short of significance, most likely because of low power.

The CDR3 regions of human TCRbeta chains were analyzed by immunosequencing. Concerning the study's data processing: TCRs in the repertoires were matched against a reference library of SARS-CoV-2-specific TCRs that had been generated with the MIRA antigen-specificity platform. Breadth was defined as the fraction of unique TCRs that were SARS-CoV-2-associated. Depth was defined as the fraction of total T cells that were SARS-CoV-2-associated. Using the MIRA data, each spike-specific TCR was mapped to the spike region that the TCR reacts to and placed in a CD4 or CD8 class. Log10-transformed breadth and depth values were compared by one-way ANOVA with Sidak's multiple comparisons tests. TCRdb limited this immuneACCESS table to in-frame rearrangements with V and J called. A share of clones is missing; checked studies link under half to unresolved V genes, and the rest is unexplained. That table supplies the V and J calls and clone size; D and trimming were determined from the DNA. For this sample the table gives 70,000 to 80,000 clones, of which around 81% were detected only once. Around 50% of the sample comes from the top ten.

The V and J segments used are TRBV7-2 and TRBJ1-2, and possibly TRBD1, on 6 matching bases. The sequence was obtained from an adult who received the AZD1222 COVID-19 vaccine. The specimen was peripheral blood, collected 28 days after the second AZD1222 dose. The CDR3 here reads CASSFSGAENYGYTF. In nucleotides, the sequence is TGTGCCAGCAGCTTCTCAGGGGCCGAAAACTATGGCTACACCTTC.